This paragraph covers one T cell receptor beta chain sequence. The antigen is unknown. Any patient presenting with uncontrolled infection, other autoimmune disease, pregnancy or lactation was left out. The data belong to a study of T cells in Graves' hyperthyroidism and ophthalmopathy. Study observations and caveats: With a median lead of roughly 6.2 months before onset, the model predicted ophthalmopathy.

The CDR3 regions of TCR beta were amplified from RNA transcripts. The HTBI primer set was used in a first-round RT-PCR of the TCR CDR3. From the multiplex PCR reads, TCRdb called clonotypes with MiXCR, one entry per CDR3 protein. This sample has approximately 710,000 distinct CDR3 sequences; 15% to 20% occur once, and the top ten carry roughly 15%. Sequenced: blood. The TCR sequence derives from a man aged 50 to 60 with Graves' hyperthyroidism.

The CDR3 bases are TGCGCCAGCAGCCATACGGGACTAGCGGACACCTACGAGCAGTACTTC. It yields the protein CASSHTGLADTYEQYF. The chain combines TRBV4-1 with TRBJ2-7; 11 bases map to TRBD2. This CDR3 has 16 residues. The trim removed 3 bases at V and 2 bases at J, leaving 6 bases unmatched. The germline gives CDR1 MGHRA, CDR2 YSYEKL.